One sample yielded the 2 T cell receptor beta chains listed below, sequenced in a study of shared clonotypes between healthy human individuals. TCRdb's copy holds only in-frame clones and misses some; the assay was immunoSEQ multiplex PCR. The sample lists roughly 2,300,000 clones, 85% to 95% occurring once. Sequencing was done on a sample of naive CD4+ T cells from PBMCs. As for subset: CD45RA+ positively selected. These TCRs come from a man between 18 and 29 years old in good health. Some clones in this sample may be carry-over from other donors' samples.

The V gene is TRBV2, the J gene TRBJ1-1; no firm D call. Between the trimmed V and J ends, which lost 5 bases and 4 bases, there was a span of 11 bases. Germline lookup yields CDR1 SNHLY and CDR2 FYNNEI. The CDR3 has 13 amino acids. CDR3 residues: CASSLGFTTEAFF. The CDR3 DNA is TGTGCCAGCAGTCTGGGGTTTACCACTGAAGCTTTCTTT.

This clone was found once. The gene calls are TRBV2 and TRBJ1-6; a weak D match, TRBD1 (6 bases). Germline CDR1 and CDR2: SNHLY and FYNNEI. The germline V and J ends were trimmed by 5 bases and 3 bases, with 11 bases remaining between them. The CDR3 is 15 amino acids. CDR3 in DNA: TGTGCCAGCAGTTACCAGGGGAGCTATAATTCACCCCTCCACTTT. It specifies CASSYQGSYNSPLHF.